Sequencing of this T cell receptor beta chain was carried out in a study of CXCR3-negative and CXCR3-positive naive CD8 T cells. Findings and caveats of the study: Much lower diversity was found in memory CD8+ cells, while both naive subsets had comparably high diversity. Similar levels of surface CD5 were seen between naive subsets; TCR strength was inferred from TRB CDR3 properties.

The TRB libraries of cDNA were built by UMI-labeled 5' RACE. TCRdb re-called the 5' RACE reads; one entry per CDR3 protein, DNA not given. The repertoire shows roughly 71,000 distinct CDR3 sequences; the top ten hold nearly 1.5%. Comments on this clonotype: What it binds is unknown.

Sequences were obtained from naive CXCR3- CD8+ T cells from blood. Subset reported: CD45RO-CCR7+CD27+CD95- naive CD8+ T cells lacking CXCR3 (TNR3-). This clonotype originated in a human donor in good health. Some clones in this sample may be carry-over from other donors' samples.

The CDR3 spells CASSQDKGQIYEQYF. The gene calls are TRBV4-3 and TRBJ2-7; the D gene TCRdb calls, TRBD1, cannot be checked with no DNA. Germline assignment: CDR1 LGHNA and CDR2 YSLEER. The CDR3 is 15 residues long.